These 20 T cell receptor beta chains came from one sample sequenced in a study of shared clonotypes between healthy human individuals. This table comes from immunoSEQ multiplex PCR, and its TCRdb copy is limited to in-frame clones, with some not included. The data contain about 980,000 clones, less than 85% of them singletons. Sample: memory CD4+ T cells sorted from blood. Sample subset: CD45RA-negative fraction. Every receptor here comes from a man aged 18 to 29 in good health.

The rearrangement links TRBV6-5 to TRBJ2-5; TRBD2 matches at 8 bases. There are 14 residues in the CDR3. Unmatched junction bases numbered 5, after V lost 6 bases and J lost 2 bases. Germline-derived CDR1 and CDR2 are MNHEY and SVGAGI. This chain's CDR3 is CASSAGLAQETQYF. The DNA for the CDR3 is TGTGCCAGCAGCGCCGGACTAGCTCAAGAGACCCAGTACTTC.

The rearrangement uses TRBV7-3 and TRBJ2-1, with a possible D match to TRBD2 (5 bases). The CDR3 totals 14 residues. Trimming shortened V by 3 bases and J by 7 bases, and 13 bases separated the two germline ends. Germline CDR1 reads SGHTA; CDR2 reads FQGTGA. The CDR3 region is CASSFLDQRNEQFF. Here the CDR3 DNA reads TGTGCCAGCAGCTTTCTCGATCAGCGGAATGAGCAGTTCTTC.

DNA for the CDR3: TGTGCCAGCAGCCAAGGCGGGCCCAACACTGAAGCTTTCTTT. This translates into CASSQGGPNTEAFF. The chain is built from TRBV4-2 and TRBJ1-1; D remains unclear. CDR1 and CDR2 (germline): LGHNA, YNFKEQ. V dropped 1 base and J dropped 2 bases, with 8 bases sitting between them. This CDR3 is 14 amino acids long.

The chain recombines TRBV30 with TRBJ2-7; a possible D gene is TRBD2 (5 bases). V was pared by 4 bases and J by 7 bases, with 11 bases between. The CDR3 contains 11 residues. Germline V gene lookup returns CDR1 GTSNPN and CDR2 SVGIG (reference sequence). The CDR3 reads CAWTGREEQYF. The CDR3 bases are TGTGCCTGGACCGGTCGGGAAGAGCAGTACTTC.

The CDR3 sequence is CASSLNYGQFF. The CDR3 bases are TGTGCCAGCAGCTTGAATTATGGGCAGTTCTTC. V is TRBV11-2 and J is TRBJ2-1; D is undetermined. The CDR3 spans 11 residues. The germline V and J ends were trimmed by 3 bases and 12 bases, with 9 bases remaining between them. The germline CDR1 and CDR2 sequences are SGHAT and FQNNGV.

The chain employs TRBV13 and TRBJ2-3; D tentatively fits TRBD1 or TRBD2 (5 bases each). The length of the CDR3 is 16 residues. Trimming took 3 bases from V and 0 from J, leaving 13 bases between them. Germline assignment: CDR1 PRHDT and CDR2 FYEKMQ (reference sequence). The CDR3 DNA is TGTGCCAGCAGCTTTAGGGGCCCGGGGAGCACAGATACGCAGTATTTT. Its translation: CASSFRGPGSTDTQYF.

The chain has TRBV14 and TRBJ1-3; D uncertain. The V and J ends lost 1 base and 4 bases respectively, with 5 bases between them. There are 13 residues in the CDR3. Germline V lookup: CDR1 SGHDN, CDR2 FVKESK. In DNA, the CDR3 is TGTGCCAGCAGCCAAGGAACCGGAAACACCATATATTTT. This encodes CASSQGTGNTIYF. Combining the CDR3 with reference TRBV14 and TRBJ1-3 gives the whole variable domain EAGVTQFPSHSVIEKGQTVTLRCDPISGHDNLYWYRRVMGKEIKFLLHFVKESKQDESGMPNNRFLAERTGGTYSTLKVQPAELEDSGVYFCASSQGTGNTIYFGEGSWLTVV.

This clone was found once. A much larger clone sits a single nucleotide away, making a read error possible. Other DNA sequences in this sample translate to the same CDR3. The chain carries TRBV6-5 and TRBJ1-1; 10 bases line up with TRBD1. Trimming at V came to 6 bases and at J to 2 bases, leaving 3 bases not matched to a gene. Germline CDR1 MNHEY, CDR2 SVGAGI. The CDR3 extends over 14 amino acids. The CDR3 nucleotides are TGTGCCAGCAGCCGGGACAGGGGAAACACTGAAGCTTTCTTT. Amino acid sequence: CASSRDRGNTEAFF.

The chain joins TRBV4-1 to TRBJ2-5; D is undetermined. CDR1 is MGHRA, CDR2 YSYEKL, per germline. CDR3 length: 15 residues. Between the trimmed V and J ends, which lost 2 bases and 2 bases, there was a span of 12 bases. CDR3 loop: CASSQSGSGQETQYF. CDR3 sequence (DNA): TGCGCCAGCAGCCAATCGGGCAGTGGACAAGAGACCCAGTACTTC.

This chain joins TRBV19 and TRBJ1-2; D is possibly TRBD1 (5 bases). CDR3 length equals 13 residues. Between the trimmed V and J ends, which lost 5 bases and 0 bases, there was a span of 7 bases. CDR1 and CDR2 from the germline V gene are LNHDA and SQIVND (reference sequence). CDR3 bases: TGTGCCAGTAGTCGACAGCCTAACTATGGCTACACCTTC. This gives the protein CASSRQPNYGYTF. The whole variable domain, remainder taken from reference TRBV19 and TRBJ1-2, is DGGITQSPKYLFRKEGQNVTLSCEQNLNHDAMYWYRQDPGQGLRLIYYSQIVNDFQKGDIAEGYSVSREKKESFPLTVTSAQKNPTAFYLCASSRQPNYGYTFGSGTRLTVV.

The CDR3 region is CASSLGQGRREKLFF. The CDR3, as DNA: TGTGCCAGCAGCTTGGGGCAGGGAAGGAGGGAAAAACTGTTTTTT. This sequence joins TRBV5-6 and TRBJ1-4; possibly TRBD1 for D (5 bases). The germline CDR1 and CDR2 sequences are SGHDT and YYEEEE. This CDR3 spans 15 amino acids. The ends were cut back, 0 bases at V and 8 bases at J, with 14 bases in the middle.

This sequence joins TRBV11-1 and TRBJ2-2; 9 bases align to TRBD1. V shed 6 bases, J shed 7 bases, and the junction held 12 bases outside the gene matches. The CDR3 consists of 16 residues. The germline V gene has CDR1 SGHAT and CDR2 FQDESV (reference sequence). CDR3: CASRPGQGKISGELFF. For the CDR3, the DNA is TGTGCCAGCAGACCCGGACAGGGGAAGATTAGCGGGGAGCTGTTTTTT.

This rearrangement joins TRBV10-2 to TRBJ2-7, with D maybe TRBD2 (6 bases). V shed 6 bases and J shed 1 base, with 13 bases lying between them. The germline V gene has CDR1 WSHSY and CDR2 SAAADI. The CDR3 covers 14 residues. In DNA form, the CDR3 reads TGCGCCAGCAGACTAGCTGAAAATTCCTACGAGCAGTACTTC. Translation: CASRLAENSYEQYF.

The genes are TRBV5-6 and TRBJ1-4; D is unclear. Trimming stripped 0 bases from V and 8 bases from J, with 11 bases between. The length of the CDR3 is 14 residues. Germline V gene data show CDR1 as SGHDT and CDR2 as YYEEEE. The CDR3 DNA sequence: TGTGCCAGCAGCTTGGAACAGTCCCTGGAAAAACTGTTTTTT. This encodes CASSLEQSLEKLFF. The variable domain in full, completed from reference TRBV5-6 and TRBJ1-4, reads DAGVTQSPTHLIKTRGQQVTLRCSPKSGHDTVSWYQQALGQGPQFIFQYYEEEERQRGNFPDRFSGHQFPNYSSELNVNALLLGDSALYLCASSLEQSLEKLFFGSGTQLSVL.

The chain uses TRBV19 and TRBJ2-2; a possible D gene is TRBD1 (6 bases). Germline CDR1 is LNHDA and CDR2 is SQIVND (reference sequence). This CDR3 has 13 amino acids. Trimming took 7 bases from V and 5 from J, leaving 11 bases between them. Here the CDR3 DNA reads TGTGCCAGTATAGTCAGGGGAACCGGGGAGCTGTTTTTT. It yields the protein CASIVRGTGELFF.

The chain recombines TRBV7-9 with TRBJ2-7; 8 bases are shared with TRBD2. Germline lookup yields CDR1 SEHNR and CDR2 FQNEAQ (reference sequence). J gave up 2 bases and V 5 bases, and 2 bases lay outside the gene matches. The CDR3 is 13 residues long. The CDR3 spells CASSQGLAYEQYF. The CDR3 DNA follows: TGTGCCAGCAGCCAGGGACTAGCCTACGAGCAGTACTTC.

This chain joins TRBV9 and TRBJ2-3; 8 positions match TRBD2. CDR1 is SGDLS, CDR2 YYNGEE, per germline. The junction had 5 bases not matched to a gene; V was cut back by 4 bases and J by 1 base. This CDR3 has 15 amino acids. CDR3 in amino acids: CASSKGLVGTDTQYF. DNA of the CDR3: TGTGCCAGCAGCAAGGGACTAGTTGGCACAGATACGCAGTATTTT.

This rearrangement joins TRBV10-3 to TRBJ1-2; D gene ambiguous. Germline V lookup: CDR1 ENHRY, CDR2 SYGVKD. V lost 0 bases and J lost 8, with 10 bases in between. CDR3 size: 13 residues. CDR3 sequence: CAISESSPDGYTF. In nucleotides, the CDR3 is TGTGCCATCAGTGAGTCGAGTCCAGACGGCTACACCTTC.

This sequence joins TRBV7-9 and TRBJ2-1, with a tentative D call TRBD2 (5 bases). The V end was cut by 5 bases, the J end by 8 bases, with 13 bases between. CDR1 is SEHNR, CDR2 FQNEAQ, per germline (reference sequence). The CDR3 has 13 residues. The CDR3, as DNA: TGTGCCAGCAGCCTAGGACTTGTCGATGAGCAGTTCTTC. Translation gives CASSLGLVDEQFF.

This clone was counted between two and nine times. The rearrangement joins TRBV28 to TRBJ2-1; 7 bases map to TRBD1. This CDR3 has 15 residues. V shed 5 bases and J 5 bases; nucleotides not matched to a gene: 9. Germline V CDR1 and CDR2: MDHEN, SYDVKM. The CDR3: CASSPPDRKDNEQFF. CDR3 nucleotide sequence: TGTGCCAGCAGTCCCCCGGACAGGAAAGACAATGAGCAGTTCTTC.